This T cell receptor (beta chain) was sequenced during a study of B cell selection in AIRE deficiency. The length of the CDR3 is 15 residues. Trimming at V came to 8 bases and at J to 5 bases, leaving 8 bases not matched to a gene. Germline V gene lookup returns CDR1 SNHLY and CDR2 FYNNEI. Study-level points and caveats: Healthy donors alone shared around 33% of 3,300 or so Treg sequences; patients alone less than 10%. TCRbeta-only data showed 36.6% of shared healthy Treg sequences in healthy Tconv.

Comments on this clone: Its antigen remains unidentified.

Here immunoSEQ multiplex PCR was the method, and the copy in TCRdb shows in-frame clones only, minus some. The sample consists of tens of thousands of clones, 95% to 97% of them appearing once. CD4+CD127+ cells were sorted as the conventional CD4 T cells. The chain combines TRBV2 with TRBJ2-5; 13 bases agree with TRBD2. The sequence was obtained from a human donor in good health. Sequenced sample: CD4+CD127+ conventional T cells sorted from PBMCs. CDR3 region: CASQTLAGGPETQYF. As DNA, the CDR3 is TGTGCCAGCCAAACACTAGCGGGGGGGCCGGAGACCCAGTACTTC.